This T cell receptor beta chain stems from a study of cytomegalovirus exposure and HLA in healthy donors. Study-wide results and limits: Earlier findings revealed that most TCR beta V segments proved productive either about 90% or about 30% of the time.

From germline, CDR1 is SGHRS and CDR2 YFSETQ. The CDR3 totals 13 residues. The V gene end was trimmed by 5 bases and the J gene end by 8 bases; junction bases not matched to a gene: 6. Researchers ran the PCR with 60 Vbeta and 13 Jbeta primers. Here immunoSEQ multiplex PCR was the method, and the copy in TCRdb shows in-frame clones only, minus some. The sample is made up of some 150,000 clones, and the top ten hold around 2.2% of it. At the time of sampling, donors were nominally healthy, though unrecorded immune exposures were likely. Regarding this clone: Its matching antigen is unknown.

This rearrangement joins TRBV5-1 to TRBJ1-2; TRBD1 matches 10 bases. The sequenced sample was PBMCs. The clonotype comes from a woman between 18 and 29 years old in good health and CMV-seronegative. In DNA form, the CDR3 reads TGCGCCAGCAGTGCCACGGACAGGGGGGGCTACACCTTC. Protein: CASSATDRGGYTF.